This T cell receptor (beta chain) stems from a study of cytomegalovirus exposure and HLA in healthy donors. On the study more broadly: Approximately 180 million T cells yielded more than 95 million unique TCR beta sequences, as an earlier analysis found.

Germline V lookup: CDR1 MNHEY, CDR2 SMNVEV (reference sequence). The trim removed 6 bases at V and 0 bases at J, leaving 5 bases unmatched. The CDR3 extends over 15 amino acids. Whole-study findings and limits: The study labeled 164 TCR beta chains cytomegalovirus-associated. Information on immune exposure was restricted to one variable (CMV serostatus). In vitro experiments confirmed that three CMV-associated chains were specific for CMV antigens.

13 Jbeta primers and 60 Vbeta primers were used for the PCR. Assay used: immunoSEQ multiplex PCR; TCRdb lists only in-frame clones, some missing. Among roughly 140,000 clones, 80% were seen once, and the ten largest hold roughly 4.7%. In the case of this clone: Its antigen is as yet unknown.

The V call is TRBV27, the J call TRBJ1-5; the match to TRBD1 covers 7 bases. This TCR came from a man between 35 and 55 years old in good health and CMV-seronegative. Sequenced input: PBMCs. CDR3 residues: CASSRGQYSNQPQHF. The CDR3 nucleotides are TGTGCCAGCAGCCGGGGACAGTATAGCAATCAGCCCCAGCATTTT.